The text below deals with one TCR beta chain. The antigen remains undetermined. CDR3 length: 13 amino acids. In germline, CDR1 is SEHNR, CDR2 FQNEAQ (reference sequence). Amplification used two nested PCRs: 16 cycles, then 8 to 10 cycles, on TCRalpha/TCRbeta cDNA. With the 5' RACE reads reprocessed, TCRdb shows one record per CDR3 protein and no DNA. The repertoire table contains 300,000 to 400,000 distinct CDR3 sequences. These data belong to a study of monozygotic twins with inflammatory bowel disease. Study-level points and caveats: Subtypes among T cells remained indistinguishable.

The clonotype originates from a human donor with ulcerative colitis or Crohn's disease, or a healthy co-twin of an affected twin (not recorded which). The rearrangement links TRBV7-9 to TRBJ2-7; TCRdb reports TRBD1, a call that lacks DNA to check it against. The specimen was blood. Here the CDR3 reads CASTGESYYEQYF.